Listed here are 18 T cell receptor beta chains from one sample, sequenced in a study of T cells after yellow fever vaccination. TCRdb reprocessed the 5' RACE reads with MiXCR, giving one entry per CDR3 protein. The sample contains 25,000 to 35,000 distinct CDR3 sequences, 6.3% of which appear only once. This specimen consisted of PBMCs, either bulk or a sorted T-cell subset (CD4+, CD8+, memory, or dextramer-sorted; not recorded which), obtained on the day of the yellow fever booster vaccination. The receptors shown here come from a man aged 25 to 40 who received the YFV17D yellow fever vaccine.

In its sample, this clonotype was seen many times. The rearrangement joins TRBV6-2 or TRBV6-3 to TRBJ2-1; D unresolved. Germline V gives CDR1 MNHEY, CDR2 SVGEGT. The CDR3 loop spans 14 amino acids. Trimming removed 4 bases from V and 0 bases from J, with 7 bases in between. Here the CDR3 reads CASSSQSSYNEQFF. The CDR3 DNA follows: TGTGCCAGCAGTTCACAAAGCTCCTACAATGAGCAGTTCTTC.

This clonotype showed up many times. The CDR3: CASSLSPSGSSFEQFF. The CDR3 DNA reads TGTGCCAGCAGCTTATCGCCTAGCGGGAGTAGTTTTGAGCAGTTCTTC. This rearrangement joins TRBV7-9 to TRBJ2-1; 10 nucleotides agree with TRBD2. This CDR3 spans 16 amino acids. The V gene end was trimmed by 2 bases and the J gene end by 9 bases; junction bases not matched to a gene: 10. Germline V gene data show CDR1 as SEHNR and CDR2 as FQNEAQ (reference sequence).

In this sample, this clonotype turned up many times. This chain joins TRBV6-2 or TRBV6-3 and TRBJ2-1; 10 bases are a match to TRBD2. The CDR3 is made up of 15 amino acids. The V gene's germline CDR1 is MNHEY and CDR2 SVGEGT. Unmatched junction bases numbered 10, after V lost 11 bases and J lost 3 bases. In DNA form, the CDR3 reads TGTGCCGCGGGGGGGCTAGCGGGGGACTACAATGAGCAGTTCTTC. It is translated as CAAGGLAGDYNEQFF.

This clonotype was recorded at least ten times. V is TRBV27 and J is TRBJ2-2; D is possibly TRBD2 (6 bases). The CDR3 runs 13 residues. Germline V gene sequence: CDR1 MNHEY, CDR2 SMNVEV (reference sequence). Trimming pared 8 bases from V and 5 bases from J, leaving 12 bases between. CDR3 nucleotide sequence: TGTGCCAGCCAAACGGGAGTTACCGGGGAGCTGTTTTTT. As protein: CASQTGVTGELFF.

This clonotype was detected ten times or more. The rearrangement joins TRBV18 to TRBJ2-7; no firm D call. The V gene lost 0 bases and the J gene lost 6 bases, with 6 bases spanning the gap. The CDR3 sequence is 12 residues long. CDR1 is KGHSH and CDR2 is LQKENI in the germline V gene. The CDR3 reads CASSPPMSEQYF. CDR3 bases: TGTGCCAGCTCACCACCAATGAGCGAGCAGTACTTC.

This clonotype was picked up many times. The chain recombines TRBV6-5 with TRBJ1-1, with 8 nucleotides matching TRBD1. The V gene's germline CDR1 is MNHEY and CDR2 SVGAGI. This CDR3 contains 15 residues. V dropped 0 bases and J dropped 7; count of bases not matched to a gene: 7. The CDR3, as DNA: TGTGCCAGCAGTTACTCGTTGGGGGGGACAGGTGAAGCTTTCTTT. Translating gives CASSYSLGGTGEAFF.

This clonotype was seen repeatedly, ten times or more. This chain links TRBV19 with TRBJ1-5; D call uncertain. The CDR3 sequence is 12 residues long. In germline, CDR1 is LNHDA, CDR2 SQIVND (reference sequence). The germline V and J ends were trimmed by 5 bases and 4 bases, with 6 bases remaining between them. CDR3 DNA sequence: TGTGCCAGTAGTTCACCTAATCAGCCCCAGCATTTT. Its translation: CASSSPNQPQHF.

This clonotype was recorded at least ten times. This chain connects TRBV7-9 to TRBJ2-7; D gene ambiguous. V was pared by 5 bases and J by 4 bases, with 15 bases between. Germline CDR1 is SEHNR and CDR2 is FQNEAQ (reference sequence). CDR3 length: 14 amino acids. CDR3 amino acids: CASSDHSIVYEQYF. Written as DNA, the CDR3 is TGTGCCAGCAGCGATCACTCAATAGTTTACGAGCAGTACTTC. The full variable domain, its missing parts supplied by reference TRBV7-9 and TRBJ2-7, is DTGVSQNPRHKITKRGQNVTFRCDPISEHNRLYWYRQTLGQGPEFLTYFQNEAQLEKSRLLSDRFSAERPKGSFSTLEIQRTEQGDSAMYLCASSDHSIVYEQYFGPGTRLTVT.

The sample holds many counts of this clonotype. V usage is TRBV15 and J usage is TRBJ2-7; 9 bases fit TRBD2. The CDR3 sequence is 19 residues long. After removal of 0 bases from V and 0 bases from J, the junction contained 12 bases not matched to a gene. Germline V gene sequence: CDR1 LNHNV, CDR2 YYDKDF (reference sequence). CDR3 region: CATSRDGGRLAELSYEQYF. CDR3 bases: TGTGCCACCAGCAGAGATGGGGGGCGACTAGCGGAACTCTCCTACGAGCAGTACTTC.

This clonotype occurred many times. The V and J genes are TRBV10-3 and TRBJ2-7; D may match TRBD1 or TRBD2 (6 bases each). This CDR3 region has 14 residues. Trimming took 7 bases from V and 6 from J, leaving 19 bases between them. Per the germline V gene, CDR1 is ENHRY and CDR2 is SYGVKD. CDR3 sequence: CAIKGRGKEGEQYF. CDR3 nucleotide sequence: TGTGCCATCAAGGGAAGGGGGAAGGAGGGCGAGCAGTACTTC.

The rearrangement joins TRBV18 to TRBJ2-1, with 7 bases aligning to TRBD1. The CDR3 runs to 14 residues. V gave up 10 bases and J gave up 8 bases; unmatched junction bases: 14. Germline CDR1 is KGHSH and CDR2 is LQKENI. This chain's CDR3 is CATQQGVARDEQFF. In DNA, the CDR3 is TGTGCCACCCAGCAGGGGGTGGCGAGGGATGAGCAGTTCTTC.

In its sample, this clonotype was seen many times. This chain connects TRBV29-1 to TRBJ2-3; the D is unclear. The CDR3 consists of 10 residues. The V and J ends lost 3 bases and 6 bases respectively, with 4 bases between them. The germline V gene encodes CDR1 SQVTM and CDR2 ANQGSEA. DNA of the CDR3: TGCAGCGTTGATCGGGATACGCAGTATTTT. It yields the protein CSVDRDTQYF.

Comments on this clonotype: Since a much larger clone is just one base distant, this may be a read error. The J gene is TRBJ2-7, the V gene TRBV6-1; D is possibly TRBD1 or TRBD2 (5 bases each). V was clipped by 8 bases and J by 4 bases, with 9 bases between them. The CDR3 covers 11 residues. Germline lookup yields CDR1 MNHNS and CDR2 SASEGT. Written as DNA, the CDR3 is TGTGCCAGCGGGGGAGTGTACGAGCAGTACTTC. It encodes CASGGVYEQYF.

The chain carries TRBV18 and TRBJ1-3, with 7 nucleotides matching TRBD1. V lost 3 bases to trimming and J lost 9 bases; unmatched junction nucleotides: 8. The length of the CDR3 is 14 residues. CDR1 and CDR2 from the germline V gene are KGHSH and LQKENI. Here the CDR3 DNA reads TGTGCCAGCTCACCCCGCAGACAGGGCGGCACCATATATTTT. This encodes CASSPRRQGGTIYF. Complete variable domain (other parts from reference TRBV18 and TRBJ1-3): NAGVMQNPRHLVRRRGQEARLRCSPMKGHSHVYWYRQLPEEGLKFMVYLQKENIIDESGMPKERFSAEFPKEGPSILRIQQVVRGDSAAYFCASSPRRQGGTIYFGEGSWLTVV.

This clonotype was observed many times. The rearrangement links TRBV20-1 to TRBJ2-5; 9 bases agree with TRBD1. V trimming: 6 bases; J trimming: 6 bases; junction bases outside the gene matches: 11. CDR3 length: 14 amino acids. Germline-derived CDR1 and CDR2 are DFQATT and SNEGSKA (reference sequence). CDR3 region: CSANWGQGIQTQYF. The CDR3 coding sequence is TGCAGTGCCAATTGGGGACAGGGTATACAGACCCAGTACTTC.

This clonotype was found many times. The V and J genes are TRBV5-1 and TRBJ1-3; the match to TRBD1 covers 7 bases. CDR1 SGHRS and CDR2 YFSETQ come from the germline V gene. The CDR3 totals 17 residues. The V gene end was trimmed by 4 bases and the J gene end by 0 bases; junction bases not matched to a gene: 10. The CDR3 here is CASSPGQVLYSGNTIYF. The CDR3 DNA is TGCGCCAGCAGCCCCGGACAGGTTCTGTACTCTGGAAACACCATATATTTT.

This clonotype has a handful of counts. This sequence joins TRBV20-1 and TRBJ2-5, with a weak D call TRBD1 (6 bases). Trimming stripped 7 bases from V and 2 bases from J, with 11 bases between. CDR3 size: 12 residues. Germline loops: CDR1 DFQATT, CDR2 SNEGSKA (reference sequence). The DNA for the CDR3 is TGCAGTGTTAGGCAGGGGCAAGAGACCCAGTACTTC. Protein: CSVRQGQETQYF.

In its sample, this clonotype was seen a few times. The chain combines TRBV11-2 with TRBJ2-6; TRBD2 matches 7 bases. The CDR3 totals 15 residues. Germline CDR1 SGHAT, CDR2 FQNNGV. V trimming: 4 bases; J trimming: 3 bases; junction bases outside the gene matches: 3. As DNA, the CDR3 is TGTGCCAGCAGCTGGCCGGGAGGTGGGGCCAACGTCCTGACTTTC. Its translation: CASSWPGGGANVLTF.